This is a list of T cell receptor beta chains from one sample in a study of cytotoxic CD8 clonotypes in ibrutinib-treated CLL. Assay used: immunoSEQ multiplex PCR; TCRdb lists only in-frame clones, some missing. The sample includes about 200,000 clones, 75% to 80% seen only once; the top ten take 10% to 12%. Sequences were derived from PBMCs, sampled after 12 months of ibrutinib treatment. Receptors originate from a human donor with chronic lymphocytic leukemia. CDR3s leave out the opening cysteine and the closing phenylalanine or tryptophan. The order of the fields is V gene, CDR3 protein.

TRBV2 | ASSELAGSDTQY
TRBV7-9 | ASSSPGQSSYEQY
TRBV19 | ASTGFGGGLGYT
TRBV10-2 | ASTRMLGNQPQH
TRBV6-5 | ASSYSYRDFGNTIY
TRBV11-2 | ASRGQGSGVGNYNEQF
TRBV29-1 | SVRGAGLSHYNEQF
TRBV7-9 | ASSYDNEQF
TRBV5-5 | ASSAGTGAYEQY
TRBV5-4 | ASSPTLSNEQF
TRBV27 | ASSSGQGRGEQY
TRBV6-4 | ASSEIGGTDTQY
TRBV27 | ASSLTGPISPSRYGYT
TRBV9 | ASSLGQGVNSPLH
TRBV5-1 | ASSLYGQGRTDTQY
TRBV2 | ASSETRGNTQY
TRBV18 | ASSLEPGQALNTEAF
TRBV28 | ASSFGTSGRKTQY
TRBV7-3 | ASSKQEQNTGELF
TRBV10-3 | AISGGQGEAF
TRBV7-8 | ASSLERPERPQH
TRBV4-1 | ASSPTWAPEAF
TRBV29-1 | SVEDAGGRGYT
TRBV29-1 | SALTAGYEQY
TRBV19 | ASSIVIGGGDEQY
TRBV6-5 | ASSYSAGDQPQH
TRBV19 | ASSGRGLFYGYT
TRBV7-2 | ASSLSAQARGEQF
TRBV10-2 | ASSESPVQPQH
TRBV4-2 | ASSQGGGELF
TRBV5-1 | ASSLARDEAF
TRBV12-5 | ASGQGQGGTEAF
TRBV2 | ASNLRVTLETQY
TRBV28 | ASSLIRTGEAF
TRBV28 | ASNQGFQETQY
TRBV30 | AWSADIPAEQY
TRBV4-1 | ASSQLWDRDTYEQY
TRBV2 | ASGADRGSGYT
TRBV4-2 | ASSQSPGQGTYEQY
TRBV27 | ASSPQTGIGNTEAF
TRBV5-1 | ASSLGTGGSEAF